A selection of T cell receptor beta chains follows, all from one sample in a study of blood T cell repertoires in COVID-19. The repertoire was sequenced with immunoSEQ multiplex PCR; TCRdb's copy has only in-frame clones and lacks some. There are 180,000 or so clones in the sample; around 85% occur only once, and more than 8% lies in the top ten. The sample was peripheral blood. The receptors stem from a woman aged 80 or over with acute or convalescent COVID-19. Each CDR3 is given with its conserved first and last residue. A D gene is named only where the DNA matches it firmly. Clone size is shown for a subset of rows, as once, few, many or a class of expanded clone.

J gene: TRBJ1-1
V gene: TRBV13
clone size: -
D gene: -
CDR3 DNA: TGTGCCAGCAGCTTAAGCAGGGCCACTGAAGCTTTCTTT
CDR3 protein: CASSLSRATEAFF

J gene: TRBJ2-6
V gene: TRBV7-9
clone size: -
D gene: -
CDR3 DNA: TGTGCCAGCAGCCTTTTGGGGCATGGGGCCAACGTCCTGACTTTC
CDR3 protein: CASSLLGHGANVLTF

J gene: TRBJ1-6
V gene: TRBV7-2
clone size: -
D gene: TRBD1
CDR3 DNA: TGTGCCAGCAGCCTTTCGGGACAGGGTGGCTCACCCCTCCACTTT
CDR3 protein: CASSLSGQGGSPLHF

J gene: TRBJ2-7
V gene: TRBV5-4
clone size: -
D gene: -
CDR3 DNA: TGTGCCAGCAGCTTAGGGGTCGCGTACGAGCAGTACTTC
CDR3 protein: CASSLGVAYEQYF

J gene: TRBJ1-6
V gene: TRBV9
clone size: few
D gene: TRBD1
CDR3 DNA: TGTGCCAGCAGCGTAGACGGCCGACAGGGGAAGTTACCCCTCCACTTT
CDR3 protein: CASSVDGRQGKLPLHF

J gene: TRBJ1-2
V gene: TRBV10-3
clone size: -
D gene: TRBD1
CDR3 DNA: TGTGCCAACTACCGGGACAGGGACGGTGGCTACACCTTC
CDR3 protein: CANYRDRDGGYTF

J gene: TRBJ1-1
V gene: TRBV3-1/TRBV3-2
clone size: once
D gene: -
CDR3 DNA: TGTGCCAGCAGCCAAGGCCCTGGGCGTGAAGCTTTCTTT
CDR3 protein: CASSQGPGREAFF

J gene: TRBJ2-2
V gene: TRBV19
clone size: few
D gene: TRBD1
CDR3 DNA: TGTGCCAGTAGTATTGCGGACAGGGTATTAACCGGGGAGCTGTTTTTT
CDR3 protein: CASSIADRVLTGELFF

J gene: TRBJ1-5
V gene: TRBV7-9
clone size: -
D gene: -
CDR3 DNA: TGTGCCAGCAGCTCCGGAGGGGTAGTAAATCAGCCCCAGCATTTT
CDR3 protein: CASSSGGVVNQPQHF

J gene: TRBJ2-5
V gene: TRBV30
clone size: -
D gene: -
CDR3 DNA: TGTGCCTGTAATAGGGGTGTGTTAGGGGAGACCCAGTACTTC
CDR3 protein: CACNRGVLGETQYF

J gene: TRBJ1-1
V gene: TRBV5-1
clone size: -
D gene: -
CDR3 DNA: TGCGCCAGCAGCTTGGTTAGCCTGAACACTGAAGCTTTCTTT
CDR3 protein: CASSLVSLNTEAFF

J gene: TRBJ1-1
V gene: TRBV5-4
clone size: -
D gene: -
CDR3 DNA: TGTGCCAGCAGCCCGATGGCTGGGAGGAACACTGAAGCTTTCTTT
CDR3 protein: CASSPMAGRNTEAFF

J gene: TRBJ2-2
V gene: TRBV6-2/TRBV6-3
clone size: -
D gene: -
CDR3 DNA: TGTGCCAGCAGTTACGACCGAAAGACTCCGCTGGGGAACACCGGGGAGCTGTTTTTT
CDR3 protein: CASSYDRKTPLGNTGELFF

J gene: TRBJ1-2
V gene: TRBV11-2
clone size: -
D gene: TRBD1
CDR3 DNA: TGTGCCAGCAGCTTTAGTGGACAGGGACTGTATGGCTACACCTTC
CDR3 protein: CASSFSGQGLYGYTF

J gene: TRBJ2-2
V gene: TRBV27
clone size: -
D gene: TRBD2
CDR3 DNA: TGTGCCAGCAGCTCCGGGACTAGCGGGACCGGGGAGCTGTTTTTT
CDR3 protein: CASSSGTSGTGELFF

J gene: TRBJ1-2
V gene: TRBV19
clone size: -
D gene: TRBD1
CDR3 DNA: TGTGCCAGTACCCTGGGACAGGGTAACTATGGCTACACCTTC
CDR3 protein: CASTLGQGNYGYTF

J gene: TRBJ1-2
V gene: TRBV7-9
clone size: -
D gene: TRBD1
CDR3 DNA: TGTGCCAGCAGCCGGGGACAGGTTGGTGTCTATGGCTACACCTTC
CDR3 protein: CASSRGQVGVYGYTF